The 16 T cell receptor beta chains listed next were all sequenced from one sample in a study of Ad26.COV2.S vaccination and SARS-CoV-2 variants. This table comes from immunoSEQ multiplex PCR, and its TCRdb copy is limited to in-frame clones, with some not included. The sample has some 400,000 clones, about 89% seen once. Treatment given: 15 to 20 received Ad26.COV2.S at low or high dose, single or two shots; 5 received placebo; per-sample allocation not given. Material that was analyzed had been drawn on day 63 after the first vaccine or placebo injection. The starting material was peripheral blood, obtained in a trial of Ad26.COV2.S vaccine versus placebo. These receptors all come from a person between 18 and 65 years old who received the Ad26.COV2.S COVID-19 vaccine or a placebo.

CDR3 amino acids: CASSLELAGGGNEQFF. The CDR3 nucleotides are TGCGCCAGCAGCTTGGAACTAGCGGGAGGCGGGAATGAGCAGTTCTTC. The chain has TRBV5-1 and TRBJ2-1; TRBD2 agrees at 12 bases. The CDR3 has 16 residues. V lost 0 bases and J lost 7; bases outside the gene matches: 5. CDR1 is SGHRS and CDR2 is YFSETQ in the germline V gene. The full variable domain, its missing parts supplied by reference TRBV5-1 and TRBJ2-1, is KAGVTQTPRYLIKTRGQQVTLSCSPISGHRSVSWYQQTPGQGLQFLFEYFSETQRNKGNFPGRFSGRQFSNSRSEMNVSTLELGDSALYLCASSLELAGGGNEQFFGPGTRLTVL.

The genes are TRBV20-1 and TRBJ2-7; D remains unclear. V lost 3 bases, J lost 9 bases, and 15 bases lay in between. Germline V gene lookup returns CDR1 DFQATT and CDR2 SNEGSKA (reference sequence). CDR3 size: 12 residues. Here the CDR3 DNA reads TGCAGTGCTAGTGGGGATCCCTCAGGGCAGTACTTC. Translating gives CSASGDPSGQYF.

This chain connects TRBV19 to TRBJ2-1; 14 bases are a match to TRBD2. The CDR3 contains 14 residues. Germline V gives CDR1 LNHDA, CDR2 SQIVND (reference sequence). The junction had 2 bases not matched to a gene; V was cut back by 5 bases and J by 8 bases. The CDR3 DNA reads as TGTGCCAGTAGTGGGGGACTAGCGGGGGATGAGCAGTTCTTC. Amino acids: CASSGGLAGDEQFF.

The chain has TRBV28 and TRBJ2-1, with 9 positions matching TRBD2. The CDR3 totals 16 residues. V lost 5 bases to trimming and J lost 8 bases; unmatched junction nucleotides: 13. CDR1 and CDR2 (germline): MDHEN, SYDVKM. The CDR3 region has the DNA TGTGCCAGCAGTCCCACCGGCGGGAGGGCTCTGTATGAGCAGTTCTTC. Translation: CASSPTGGRALYEQFF.

The chain has TRBV6-5 and TRBJ1-2; D is ambiguous. The V gene lost 0 bases and the J gene lost 6 bases, with 11 bases spanning the gap. CDR1 is MNHEY, CDR2 SVGAGI, per germline. The length of the CDR3 is 14 residues. Written as DNA, the CDR3 is TGTGCCAGCAGTTACTCGAACCGAAGGAATGGCTACACCTTC. It encodes CASSYSNRRNGYTF.

This chain's CDR3 is CASSLFQGVGTDTQYF. DNA for the CDR3: TGCGCCAGCAGCCTTTTCCAGGGGGTGGGCACAGATACGCAGTATTTT. The rearrangement joins TRBV5-1 to TRBJ2-3, with TRBD1 matching over 7 bases. Germline trimming cut 4 bases from V and 1 base from J; bases unmatched to any gene: 9. Germline V gene data show CDR1 as SGHRS and CDR2 as YFSETQ. This CDR3 region has 16 residues.

The chain carries TRBV5-4 and TRBJ2-5, with 13 bases matching TRBD2. V trimming: 3 bases; J trimming: 4 bases; junction bases outside the gene matches: 3. The CDR3 is made up of 15 amino acids. Per germline, CDR1 SGHNT and CDR2 YYREEE (reference sequence). CDR3 DNA: TGTGCCAGCAGCTCGGGACTAGCGGGACGAGAGACCCAGTACTTC. Its translation is CASSSGLAGRETQYF.

The chain carries TRBV18 and TRBJ2-2; no reliable D call. Germline V lookup: CDR1 KGHSH, CDR2 LQKENI. This CDR3 comprises 16 residues. Trimming left V 4 bases short and J 1 base short, with 13 bases between. The CDR3 here is CASSLSMTGNTGELFF. CDR3 sequence (DNA): TGTGCCAGCTCACTCTCGATGACTGGGAACACCGGGGAGCTGTTTTTT. Combining the CDR3 with reference TRBV18 and TRBJ2-2 gives the whole variable domain NAGVMQNPRHLVRRRGQEARLRCSPMKGHSHVYWYRQLPEEGLKFMVYLQKENIIDESGMPKERFSAEFPKEGPSILRIQQVVRGDSAAYFCASSLSMTGNTGELFFGEGSRLTVL.

This chain links TRBV7-9 with TRBJ2-1; the match to TRBD2 covers 11 bases. The CDR3 contains 16 residues. The V segment lost 3 bases and the J segment 5 bases; nucleotides outside the gene matches: 6. Germline V gene lookup returns CDR1 SEHNR and CDR2 FQNEAQ (reference sequence). CDR3 sequence: CASSLPLAGENNEQFF. In DNA form, the CDR3 reads TGTGCCAGCAGCTTGCCACTAGCGGGAGAGAACAATGAGCAGTTCTTC.

This rearrangement joins TRBV6-5 to TRBJ1-5; D not certain. The germline V gene has CDR1 MNHEY and CDR2 SVGAGI. CDR3 length: 13 amino acids. The V end lost 7 bases, the J end lost 2 bases, and 9 bases lay between the germline ends. The CDR3 region has the DNA TGTGCCAGCAACCCGAGGGGCAATCAGCCCCAGCATTTT. This encodes CASNPRGNQPQHF.

Turning to this clone: Other nucleotide sequences in the sample specify the same CDR3. V and J are TRBV6-2 or TRBV6-3 and TRBJ1-3, with D hard to call. Germline CDR1 and CDR2: MNHEY and SVGEGT. V lost 0 bases and J lost 4, with 4 bases in between. The CDR3 runs to 13 residues. CDR3 in DNA: TGTGCCAGCAGTTACTCGTCGGGAAACACCATATATTTT. Encoded protein: CASSYSSGNTIYF.

The J gene is TRBJ2-7, the V gene TRBV27; 7 nucleotides align to TRBD2. The CDR3 is made up of 15 amino acids. The V gene's germline CDR1 is MNHEY and CDR2 SMNVEV (reference sequence). With V trimmed by 6 bases and J by 3 bases, 11 bases remained unmatched. CDR3 DNA: TGTGCCAGCAGCCCCTCGGGGGGTAATTACTACGAGCAGTACTTC. It is translated as CASSPSGGNYYEQYF.

The V and J genes are TRBV6-2 or TRBV6-3 and TRBJ1-5, with TRBD1 matching 7 bases. Germline V gene lookup returns CDR1 MNHEY and CDR2 SVGEGT. This CDR3 contains 15 residues. Trimming removed 4 bases from V and 3 bases from J; junction bases left unmatched: 6. The CDR3: CASSSRTGYNQPQHF. CDR3 nucleotides: TGTGCCAGCAGTTCTCGGACAGGATACAATCAGCCCCAGCATTTT.

V gene TRBV28 combines with J gene TRBJ1-6; no firm D call. Germline V gene lookup returns CDR1 MDHEN and CDR2 SYDVKM. This CDR3 spans 15 amino acids. Trimming removed 5 bases from V and 10 bases from J, with 18 bases in between. Here the CDR3 DNA reads TGTGCCAGCAGTCTGGCGAGGGCGGTCGGCTCACCCCTCCACTTT. Translating gives CASSLARAVGSPLHF.

This clone was detected once. The chain uses TRBV11-1 and TRBJ2-1, with a weak D call TRBD2 (5 bases). Germline V gene sequence: CDR1 SGHAT, CDR2 FQDESV (reference sequence). V lost 1 base, J lost 9 bases, and 13 bases lay in between. The CDR3 loop spans 14 amino acids. DNA of the CDR3: TGTGCCAGCAGCTTAGACGGGGTAGTGCCTGAGCAGTTCTTC. The encoded protein is CASSLDGVVPEQFF. The full variable domain, in which reference TRBV11-1 and TRBJ2-1 provide the parts outside the CDR3, is EAEVAQSPRYKITEKSQAVAFWCDPISGHATLYWYRQILGQGPELLVQFQDESVVDDSQLPKDRFSAERLKGVDSTLKIQPAELGDSAMYLCASSLDGVVPEQFFGPGTRLTVL.

V and J are TRBV2 and TRBJ2-1; D might be TRBD1 (5 bases). V lost 7 bases, J lost 2 bases, and 6 bases lay in between. The CDR3 has 12 residues. CDR1 SNHLY and CDR2 FYNNEI come from the germline V gene. DNA for the CDR3: TGTGCCAGCAAGGGGACCTACAATGAGCAGTTCTTC. Encoded protein: CASKGTYNEQFF. Combining the CDR3 with reference TRBV2 and TRBJ2-1 gives the whole variable domain EPEVTQTPSHQVTQMGQEVILRCVPISNHLYFYWYRQILGQKVEFLVSFYNNEISEKSEIFDDQFSVERPDGSNFTLKIRSTKLEDSAMYFCASKGTYNEQFFGPGTRLTVL.